This T cell receptor beta chain was sequenced during a study of blood T cell repertoires in COVID-19. Method: immunoSEQ multiplex PCR; TCRdb's copy keeps in-frame clones and lacks some. Of some 300,000 clones listed, 89% are singletons. Germline assignment: CDR1 LNHDA and CDR2 SQIVND (reference sequence). The ends were cut back, 4 bases at V and 8 bases at J, with 12 bases in the middle. The CDR3 totals 13 residues. Participants were aged about 18 to 90 years, lived in under 30 US areas, and enrolled virtually. This receptor was obtained from a woman aged 40-49 years who had recovered from COVID-19. Source material: PBMCs or T cells enriched from blood (not recorded which). This chain joins TRBV19 and TRBJ2-4; a weak D match, TRBD1 (5 bases). The CDR3 DNA reads TGTGCCAGTAGTAGGTTTGGGGCGGACATTCAGTACTTC. Amino acids: CASSRFGADIQYF. Filled out from reference TRBV19 and TRBJ2-4, the complete variable domain reads DGGITQSPKYLFRKEGQNVTLSCEQNLNHDAMYWYRQDPGQGLRLIYYSQIVNDFQKGDIAEGYSVSREKKESFPLTVTSAQKNPTAFYLCASSRFGADIQYFGAGTRLSVL.